Shown below are 5 T cell receptor beta chains from a single sample sequenced in a study of blood T cells in healthy people across ages. Together with a sample-barcoded 5' primer, a J-beta primer mix was included in a second PCR lasting about 7 to 11 cycles. TCRdb fed the 5' RACE reads into MiXCR, producing one record per CDR3 protein. The repertoire holds 710,000 or so distinct CDR3 sequences, with 32% as singletons. The sequencing input was blood. These receptor sequences come from a woman at least 80 years old in good health.

This clonotype showed up many times. The genes are TRBV3-1 and TRBJ2-1, with 9 nucleotides matching TRBD2. The CDR3 runs 14 residues. CDR1 is LGHDT and CDR2 is YNNKEL in the germline V gene (reference sequence). Losses at the gene ends were 0 bases for V and 9 bases for J; bases not matched to a gene: 3. The CDR3 loop is CASSQDLAGIEQFF. CDR3 DNA: TGTGCCAGCAGCCAAGACCTAGCGGGGATTGAGCAGTTCTTC.

This clonotype was detected ten times or more. The chain couples TRBV12-3 or TRBV12-4 to TRBJ2-7, with 9 nucleotides matching TRBD1. The CDR3 is made up of 14 amino acids. Unmatched junction bases numbered 8, after V lost 7 bases and J lost 4 bases. CDR3: CASTAGQGGYEQYF. The CDR3, as DNA: TGTGCCAGCACCGCGGGACAGGGAGGATACGAGCAGTACTTC.

In this sample, this clonotype turned up many times. The J gene is TRBJ2-3, the V gene TRBV6-1; D may be TRBD1 (6 bases). The CDR3 is made up of 16 amino acids. CDR1 and CDR2 from the germline V gene are MNHNS and SASEGT. V was trimmed by 1 base and J by 4 bases, leaving 15 bases between them. The CDR3 sequence: CASSEGATGRADTQYF. The CDR3, as DNA: TGTGCCAGCAGTGAAGGGGCCACAGGGCGCGCAGATACGCAGTATTTT.

Worth noting for this clonotype: A much larger clone lies a single base off, so this may be a read error. This chain joins TRBV25-1 and TRBJ2-7; no clear D. Germline V gives CDR1 MGHDK, CDR2 SYGVNS. Trimming took off 6 bases at V and 3 bases at J, with 12 bases between the two ends. This CDR3 has 13 residues. CDR3 protein: CASREDPIYEQYF. CDR3 coding DNA: TGTGCCAGCAGGGAAGATCCGATCTACGAGCAGTACTTC.

The chain has TRBV20-1 and TRBJ2-3; D is undetermined. Trimming removed 7 bases from V and 0 bases from J, with 8 bases in between. This CDR3 comprises 12 residues. Germline V gene sequence: CDR1 DFQATT, CDR2 SNEGSKA (reference sequence). The CDR3 coding sequence is TGCAGTGGTCAAGAGAGCACAGATACGCAGTATTTT. Translation gives CSGQESTDTQYF.